The entry that follows covers one TCR beta chain sequence. Its antigen is not known. The PCR had 60 Vbeta and 13 Jbeta primers. Sequenced by immunoSEQ multiplex PCR; TCRdb stores in-frame clones only, minus some. Of 200,000 or so clones listed, 60% to 85% are singletons. V was pared by 4 bases and J by 3 bases, with 18 bases between. Germline loops: CDR1 LNHDA, CDR2 SQIVND (reference sequence). The length of the CDR3 is 16 residues. This record belongs to a study of cytomegalovirus exposure and HLA in healthy donors. Study summary: Earlier, 110 million or so unique TCR beta sequences were recovered from about 200 million T cells by an analysis.

Study-level points and caveats: With DRB1 most and HLA-C fewest, TCR association rates differed between HLA loci in a later analysis. Reportedly, diagnosis of cytomegalovirus status by the classifier showed high specificity and sensitivity. Reportedly, fewer N-insertions than the roughly 600-donor mean appeared in an Asian-associated ancestry cluster in a later analysis.

The source of this sequence is a man aged 35 to 55 in good health and CMV-seronegative. The chain employs TRBV19 and TRBJ1-2; tentatively, D is TRBD1 (5 bases). Material for sequencing was PBMCs. For the CDR3, the DNA is TGTGCCAGTAGTACCTCCGGGACGGGGGTTTACTATGGCTACACCTTC. This encodes CASSTSGTGVYYGYTF.